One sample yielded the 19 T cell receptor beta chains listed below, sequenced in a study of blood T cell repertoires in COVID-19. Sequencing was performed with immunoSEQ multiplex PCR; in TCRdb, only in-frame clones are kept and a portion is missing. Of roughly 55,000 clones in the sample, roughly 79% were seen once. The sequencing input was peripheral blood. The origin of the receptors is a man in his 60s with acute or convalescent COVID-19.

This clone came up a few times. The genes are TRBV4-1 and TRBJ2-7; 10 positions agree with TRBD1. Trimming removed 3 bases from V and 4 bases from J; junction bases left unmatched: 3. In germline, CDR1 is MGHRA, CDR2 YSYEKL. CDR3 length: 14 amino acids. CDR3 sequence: CASSQTGGRYEQYF. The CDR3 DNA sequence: TGCGCCAGCAGCCAGACAGGGGGCAGGTACGAGCAGTACTTC.

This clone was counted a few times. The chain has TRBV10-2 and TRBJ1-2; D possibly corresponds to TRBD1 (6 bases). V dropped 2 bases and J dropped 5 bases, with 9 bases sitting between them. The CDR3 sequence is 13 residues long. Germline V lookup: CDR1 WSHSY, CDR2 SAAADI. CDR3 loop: CASSELQGYGYTF. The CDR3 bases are TGCGCCAGCAGTGAGCTCCAGGGGTATGGCTACACCTTC.

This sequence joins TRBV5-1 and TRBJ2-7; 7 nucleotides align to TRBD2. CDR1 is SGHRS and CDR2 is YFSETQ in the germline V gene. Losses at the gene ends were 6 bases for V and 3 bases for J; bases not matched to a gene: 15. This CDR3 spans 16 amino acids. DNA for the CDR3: TGCGCCAGCAAGCCACTCGGCGGGACGGGAGGCTACGAGCAGTACTTC. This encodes CASKPLGGTGGYEQYF.

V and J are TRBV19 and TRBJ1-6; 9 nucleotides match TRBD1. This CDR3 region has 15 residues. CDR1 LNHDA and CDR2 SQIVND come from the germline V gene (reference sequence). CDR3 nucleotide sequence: TGTGCTTCTAAAGAGGGACAGGGTAAATATTCACCCCTCCACTTT. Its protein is CASKEGQGKYSPLHF.

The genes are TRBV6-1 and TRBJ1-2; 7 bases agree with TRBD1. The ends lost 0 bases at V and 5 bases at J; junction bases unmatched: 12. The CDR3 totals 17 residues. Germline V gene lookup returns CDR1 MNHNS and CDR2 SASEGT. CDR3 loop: CASSEALARGSFYGYTF. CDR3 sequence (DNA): TGTGCCAGCAGTGAAGCGCTCGCCAGGGGGTCGTTTTATGGCTACACCTTC.

The CDR3 region is CASRQQATNEKLFF. The CDR3 DNA sequence: TGTGCCAGTCGACAGCAGGCAACTAATGAAAAACTGTTTTTT. The rearrangement uses TRBV2 and TRBJ1-4, with D possibly matching TRBD1 (5 bases). CDR1 and CDR2 from the germline V gene are SNHLY and FYNNEI. Between the trimmed V and J ends, which lost 9 bases and 0 bases, there was a span of 11 bases. The CDR3 is 14 residues long.

The CDR3 DNA follows: TGCGCCAGCAGCTTGGGCGGGGCGAGTATCATTGGCTACACCTTC. Its protein is CASSLGGASIIGYTF. J is TRBJ1-2 and V is TRBV5-1; a weak D match, TRBD1 (5 bases). Trimming left V 0 bases short and J 7 bases short, with 16 bases between. Per the germline V gene, CDR1 is SGHRS and CDR2 is YFSETQ. The CDR3 is 15 amino acids.

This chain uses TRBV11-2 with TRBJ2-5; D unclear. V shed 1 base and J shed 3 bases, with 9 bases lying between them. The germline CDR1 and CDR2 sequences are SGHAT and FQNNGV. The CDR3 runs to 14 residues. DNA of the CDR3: TGTGCCAGCAGCTTAGGGGCAGTCAAAGAGACCCAGTACTTC. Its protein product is CASSLGAVKETQYF.

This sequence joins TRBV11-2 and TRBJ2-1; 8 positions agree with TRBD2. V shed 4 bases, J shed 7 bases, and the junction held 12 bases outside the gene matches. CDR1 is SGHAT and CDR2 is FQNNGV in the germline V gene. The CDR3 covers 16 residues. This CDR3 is CASSSGRGGRANEQFF. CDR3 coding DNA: TGTGCCAGCAGCTCGGGACGGGGGGGCCGGGCAAATGAGCAGTTCTTC.

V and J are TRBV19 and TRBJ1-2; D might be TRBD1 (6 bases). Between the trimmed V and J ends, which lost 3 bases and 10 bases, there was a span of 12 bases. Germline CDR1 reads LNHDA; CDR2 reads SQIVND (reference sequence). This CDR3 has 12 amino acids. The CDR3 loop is CASSIYKGDYTF. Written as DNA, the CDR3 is TGTGCCAGTAGTATCTATAAGGGGGACTACACCTTC.

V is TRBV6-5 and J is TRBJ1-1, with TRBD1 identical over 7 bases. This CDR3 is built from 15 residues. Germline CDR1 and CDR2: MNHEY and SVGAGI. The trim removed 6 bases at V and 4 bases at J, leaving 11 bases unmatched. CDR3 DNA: TGTGCCAGCAGACCCCGGGGACAGCAGAGCACTGAAGCTTTCTTT. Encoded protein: CASRPRGQQSTEAFF.

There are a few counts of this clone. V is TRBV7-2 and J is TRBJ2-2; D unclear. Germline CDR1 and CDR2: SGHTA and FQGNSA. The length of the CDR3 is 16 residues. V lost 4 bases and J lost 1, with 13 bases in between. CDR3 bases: TGTGCCAGCAGCTCTCGCTATTACCTGAACACCGGGGAGCTGTTTTTT. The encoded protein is CASSSRYYLNTGELFF.

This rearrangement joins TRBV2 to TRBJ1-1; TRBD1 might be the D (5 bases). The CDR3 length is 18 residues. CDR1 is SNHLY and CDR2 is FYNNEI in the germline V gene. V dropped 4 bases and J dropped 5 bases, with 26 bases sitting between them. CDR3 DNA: TGTGCCAGCAGTGCGTTTTCTTCGGTTGGGCTTCGGGGGACTGAAGCTTTCTTT. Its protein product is CASSAFSSVGLRGTEAFF.

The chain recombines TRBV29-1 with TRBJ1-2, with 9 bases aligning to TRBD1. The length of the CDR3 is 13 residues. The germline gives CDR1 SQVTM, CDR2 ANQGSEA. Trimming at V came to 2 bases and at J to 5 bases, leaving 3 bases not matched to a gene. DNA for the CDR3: TGCAGCGTTGAAAACAGGGGGCAATATGGCTACACCTTC. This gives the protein CSVENRGQYGYTF.

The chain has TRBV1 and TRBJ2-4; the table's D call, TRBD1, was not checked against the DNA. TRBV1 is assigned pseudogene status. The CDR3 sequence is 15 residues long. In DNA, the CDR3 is TGCACCCCTCCCCGCAGGGGACCCTTTGGAAACATTCAGTACTTC. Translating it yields CTPPRRGPFGNIQYF.

In DNA form, the CDR3 reads TGCGCCAGCAGCTTGGACAGACGGGAGCTGTTTTTT. This encodes CASSLDRRELFF. The chain recombines TRBV5-1 with TRBJ2-2; D unclear. This CDR3 has 12 residues. V lost 0 bases, J lost 9 bases, and 6 bases lay in between. Germline V gives CDR1 SGHRS, CDR2 YFSETQ. The complete variable domain, with remaining parts taken from reference TRBV5-1 and TRBJ2-2, reads KAGVTQTPRYLIKTRGQQVTLSCSPISGHRSVSWYQQTPGQGLQFLFEYFSETQRNKGNFPGRFSGRQFSNSRSEMNVSTLELGDSALYLCASSLDRRELFFGEGSRLTVL.

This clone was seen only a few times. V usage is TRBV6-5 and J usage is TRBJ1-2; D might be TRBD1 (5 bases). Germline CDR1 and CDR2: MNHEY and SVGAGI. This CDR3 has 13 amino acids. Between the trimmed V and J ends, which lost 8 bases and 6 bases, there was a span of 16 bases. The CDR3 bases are TGTGCCAGCTCCGGGGGACCCCACGATGGCTACACCTTC. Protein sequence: CASSGGPHDGYTF.

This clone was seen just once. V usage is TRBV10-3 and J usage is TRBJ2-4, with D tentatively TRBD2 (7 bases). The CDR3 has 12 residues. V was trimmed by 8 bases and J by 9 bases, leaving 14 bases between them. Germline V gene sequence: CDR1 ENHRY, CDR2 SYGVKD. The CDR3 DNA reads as TGTGCCATCGGGGAGGGGGAGGGCATTCAGTACTTC. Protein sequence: CAIGEGEGIQYF.

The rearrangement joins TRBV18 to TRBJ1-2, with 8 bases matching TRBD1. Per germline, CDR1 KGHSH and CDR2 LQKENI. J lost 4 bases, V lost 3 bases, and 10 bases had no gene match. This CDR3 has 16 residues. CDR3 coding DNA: TGTGCCAGCTCACCCTCCGCGGACAGGGTCGCCTATGGCTACACCTTC. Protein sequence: CASSPSADRVAYGYTF.